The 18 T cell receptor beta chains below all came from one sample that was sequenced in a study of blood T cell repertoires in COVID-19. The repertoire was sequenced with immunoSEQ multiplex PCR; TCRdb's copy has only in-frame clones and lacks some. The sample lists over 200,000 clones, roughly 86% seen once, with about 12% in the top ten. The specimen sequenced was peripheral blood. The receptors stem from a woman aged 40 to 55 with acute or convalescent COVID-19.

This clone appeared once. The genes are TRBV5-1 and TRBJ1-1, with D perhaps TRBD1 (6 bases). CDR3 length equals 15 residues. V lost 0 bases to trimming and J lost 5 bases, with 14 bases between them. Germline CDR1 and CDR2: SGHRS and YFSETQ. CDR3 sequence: CASSLVEGRGTEAFF. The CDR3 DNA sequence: TGCGCCAGCAGCTTGGTCGAGGGGAGGGGGACTGAAGCTTTCTTT.

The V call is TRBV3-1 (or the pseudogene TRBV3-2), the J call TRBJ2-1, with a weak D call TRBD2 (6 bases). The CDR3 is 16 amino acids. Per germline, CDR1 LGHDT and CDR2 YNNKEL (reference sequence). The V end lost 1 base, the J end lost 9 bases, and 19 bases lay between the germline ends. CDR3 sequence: CASSQGLDGPFSEQFF. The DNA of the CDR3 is TGTGCCAGCAGCCAAGGACTAGATGGACCGTTCAGTGAGCAGTTCTTC.

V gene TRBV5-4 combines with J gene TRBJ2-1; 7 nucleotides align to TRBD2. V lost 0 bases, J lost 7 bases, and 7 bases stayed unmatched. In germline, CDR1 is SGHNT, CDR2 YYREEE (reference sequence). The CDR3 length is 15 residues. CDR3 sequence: CASSLGGRGTNEQFF. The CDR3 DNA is TGTGCCAGCAGCTTGGGCGGGAGAGGAACGAATGAGCAGTTCTTC.

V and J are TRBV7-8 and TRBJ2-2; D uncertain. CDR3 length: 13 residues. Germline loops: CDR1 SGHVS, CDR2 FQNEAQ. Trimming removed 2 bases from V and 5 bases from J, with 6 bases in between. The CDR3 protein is CASSLLRTGELFF. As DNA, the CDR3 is TGTGCCAGCAGCTTATTGAGAACCGGGGAGCTGTTTTTT.

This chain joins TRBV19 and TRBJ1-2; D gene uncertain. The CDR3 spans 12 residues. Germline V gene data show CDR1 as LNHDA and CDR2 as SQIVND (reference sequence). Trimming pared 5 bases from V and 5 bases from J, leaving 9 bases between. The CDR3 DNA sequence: TGTGCCAGTAGTCCTACAGAGTATGGCTACACCTTC. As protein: CASSPTEYGYTF.

CDR3 nucleotides: TGTGCCAGCAGGGGGACAGCACTCGGGGCTAGCTCCTATAATTCACCCCTCCACTTT. This gives the protein CASRGTALGASSYNSPLHF. The rearrangement joins TRBV7-2 to TRBJ1-6, with 7 bases aligning to TRBD1. There are 19 residues in the CDR3. V was clipped by 6 bases and J by 0 bases; unmatched bases: 14. Germline CDR1 reads SGHTA; CDR2 reads FQGNSA. Based on the CDR3 plus reference TRBV7-2 and TRBJ1-6, the full variable domain is GAGVSQSPSNKVTEKGKDVELRCDPISGHTALYWYRQSLGQGLEFLIYFQGNSAPDKSGLPSDRFSAERTGGSVSTLTIQRTQQEDSAVYLCASRGTALGASSYNSPLHFGNGTRLTVT.

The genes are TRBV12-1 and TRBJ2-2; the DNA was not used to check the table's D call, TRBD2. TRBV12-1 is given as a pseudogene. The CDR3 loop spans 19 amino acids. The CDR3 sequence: CASSLFGHPRAGDTGELFF. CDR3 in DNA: TGTGCCAGCAGCTTGTTTGGTCACCCTAGGGCGGGAGACACCGGGGAGCTGTTTTTT.

The CDR3, as DNA: TGCGCCAGCAGCCTAAAGTATAGTGACTACGAGCAGTACTTC. It yields the protein CASSLKYSDYEQYF. The rearrangement joins TRBV4-1 to TRBJ2-7; D is ambiguous. Germline V gives CDR1 MGHRA, CDR2 YSYEKL. V dropped 4 bases and J dropped 3 bases, with 13 bases sitting between them. The CDR3 covers 14 residues.

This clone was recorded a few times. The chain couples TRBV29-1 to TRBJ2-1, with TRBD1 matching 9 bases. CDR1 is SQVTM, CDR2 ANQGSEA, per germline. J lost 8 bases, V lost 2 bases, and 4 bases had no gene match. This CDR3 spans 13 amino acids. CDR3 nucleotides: TGCAGCGTTGAACCTAGGACAGGGGATGAGCAGTTCTTC. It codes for CSVEPRTGDEQFF.

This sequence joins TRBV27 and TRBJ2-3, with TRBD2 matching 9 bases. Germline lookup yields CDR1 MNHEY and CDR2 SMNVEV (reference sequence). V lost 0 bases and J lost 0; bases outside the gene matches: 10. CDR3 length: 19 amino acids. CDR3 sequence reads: CASSLSTALAGLSTDTQYF. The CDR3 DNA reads TGTGCCAGCAGTTTATCAACCGCCCTAGCGGGGCTAAGCACAGATACGCAGTATTTT.

The CDR3 protein is CASSLRSRGTLSWEKLFF. CDR3 nucleotides: TGTGCCAGCAGTCTTAGAAGCAGGGGGACCCTCTCTTGGGAAAAACTGTTTTTT. The chain employs TRBV7-8 and TRBJ1-4, with 7 positions matching TRBD1. The V gene end was trimmed by 6 bases and the J gene end by 8 bases; junction bases not matched to a gene: 21. Germline V CDR1 and CDR2: SGHVS, FQNEAQ. The CDR3 is 18 amino acids.

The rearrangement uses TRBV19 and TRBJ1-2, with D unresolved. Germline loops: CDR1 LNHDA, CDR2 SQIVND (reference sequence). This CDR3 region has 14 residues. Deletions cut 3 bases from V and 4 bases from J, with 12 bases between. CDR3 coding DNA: TGTGCCAGTAGTATTAAGGACGGACTCTATGGCTACACCTTC. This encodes CASSIKDGLYGYTF.

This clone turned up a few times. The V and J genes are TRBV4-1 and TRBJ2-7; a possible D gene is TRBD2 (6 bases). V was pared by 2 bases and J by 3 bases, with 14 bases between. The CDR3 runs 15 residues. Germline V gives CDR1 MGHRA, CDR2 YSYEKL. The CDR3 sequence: CASSQLAGGDYEQYF. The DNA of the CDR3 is TGCGCCAGCAGCCAATTAGCAGGAGGGGACTACGAGCAGTACTTC.

The chain's CDR3 is CASSQNGLRSSYNEQFF. The CDR3, as DNA: TGTGCCAGCAGTCAAAACGGACTCCGGAGCTCCTACAATGAGCAGTTCTTC. The chain carries TRBV11-2 and TRBJ2-1; a possible D gene is TRBD2 (5 bases). The CDR3 spans 17 residues. Germline-derived CDR1 and CDR2 are SGHAT and FQNNGV. V was cut by 6 bases and J by 0 bases, with 18 bases left in between.

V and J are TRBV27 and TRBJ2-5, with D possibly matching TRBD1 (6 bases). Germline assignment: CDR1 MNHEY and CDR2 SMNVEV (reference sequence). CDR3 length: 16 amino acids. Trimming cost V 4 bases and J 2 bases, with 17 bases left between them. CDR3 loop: CASSSPSRGSQETQYF. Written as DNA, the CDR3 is TGTGCCAGCAGTTCCCCTTCCAGGGGAAGTCAAGAGACCCAGTACTTC.

The CDR3 nucleotides read TGTGCCAGCAGCGTAGGGGACGCGGGAGGATACGAGCAGTACTTC. As protein: CASSVGDAGGYEQYF. This chain links TRBV9 with TRBJ2-7; TRBD2 matches at 8 bases. Germline CDR1 reads SGDLS; CDR2 reads YYNGEE. The ends lost 0 bases at V and 4 bases at J; junction bases unmatched: 6. The CDR3 is made up of 15 amino acids.

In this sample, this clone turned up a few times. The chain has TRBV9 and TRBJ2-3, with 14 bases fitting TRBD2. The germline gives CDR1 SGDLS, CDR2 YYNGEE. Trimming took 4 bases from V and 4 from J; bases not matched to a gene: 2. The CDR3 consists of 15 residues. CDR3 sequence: CASSPGLAGADTQYF. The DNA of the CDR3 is TGTGCCAGCAGCCCGGGACTAGCGGGGGCAGATACGCAGTATTTT.

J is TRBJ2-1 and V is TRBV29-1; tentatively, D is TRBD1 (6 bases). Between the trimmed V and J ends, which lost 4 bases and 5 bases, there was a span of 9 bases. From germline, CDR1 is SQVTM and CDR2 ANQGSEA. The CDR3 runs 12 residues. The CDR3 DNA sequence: TGCAGCGTTGGGACAGTCAACAATGAGCAGTTCTTC. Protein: CSVGTVNNEQFF.